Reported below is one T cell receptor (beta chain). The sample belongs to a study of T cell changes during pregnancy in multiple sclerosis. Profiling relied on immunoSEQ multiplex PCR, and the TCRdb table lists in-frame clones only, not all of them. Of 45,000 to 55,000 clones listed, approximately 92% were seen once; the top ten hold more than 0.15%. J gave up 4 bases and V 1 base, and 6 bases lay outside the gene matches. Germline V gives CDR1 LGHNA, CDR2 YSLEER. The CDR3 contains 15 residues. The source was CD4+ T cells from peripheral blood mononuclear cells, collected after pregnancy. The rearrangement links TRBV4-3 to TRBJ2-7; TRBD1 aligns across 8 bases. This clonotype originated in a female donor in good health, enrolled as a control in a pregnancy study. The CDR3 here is CASSQVTQGAYEQYF. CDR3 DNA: TGCGCCAGCAGCCAAGTTACCCAGGGGGCTTACGAGCAGTACTTC.